This T cell receptor (beta chain) emerged from a study of shared clonotypes between healthy human individuals. Concerning this clone: Antigen specificity is unknown.

Broader study findings: Few donors restricted represented genetic and exposure-history diversity.

The length of the CDR3 is 15 residues. Germline-derived CDR1 and CDR2 are SGHRS and YFSETQ. Trimming pared 1 base from V and 1 base from J, leaving 12 bases between. TCRdb keeps only in-frame clones here, not all; method: immunoSEQ multiplex PCR. The data hold 2,500,000 or so clones, with more than 90% observed a single time. Material for sequencing was naive CD4+ T cells sorted from blood. Subset noted: CD45RA+ positively selected. The chain joins TRBV5-1 to TRBJ2-7; D gene ambiguous. This clonotype was sampled from a man between 18 and 35 years old in good health. The CDR3 region has the DNA TGCGCCAGCAGCTTGTTAGGCTTCACTTCCTACGAGCAGTACTTC. Translation: CASSLLGFTSYEQYF.